This is a list of T cell receptor beta chains from one sample in a study of OX40 agonist ivuxolimab in advanced cancers. Sequencing was performed with immunoSEQ multiplex PCR; in TCRdb, only in-frame clones are kept and a portion is missing. The table lists around 76,000 clones, roughly 82% of them singletons. The sequenced sample was CD4+ or CD8+ T cells sorted from blood, obtained in a trial of the OX40 agonist ivuxolimab. These receptors came from an adult with an advanced solid tumor such as melanoma, head and neck, liver or kidney cancer. CDR3s include the opening cysteine and the closing phenylalanine or tryptophan. D genes are given only for firm matches. Expanded clones get a size class; other rows say once, few or many, or leave the size out.

>TRBJ2-3|TRBV2|.|.
CASRNGQEDTQYF
TGTGCCAGCAGAAATGGGCAAGAAGATACGCAGTATTTT
>TRBJ1-2|TRBV6-6|.|.
CASRGGNYGYTF
TGTGCCAGCAGGGGGGGTAACTATGGCTACACCTTC
>TRBJ2-1|TRBV29-1|TRBD1|.
CSVRTGVDEQFF
TGCAGCGTTAGGACAGGGGTCGATGAGCAGTTCTTC
>TRBJ2-1|TRBV15|TRBD2|.
CATSREKRGDNEQFF
TGTGCCACCAGCAGAGAGAAGCGGGGTGACAATGAGCAGTTCTTC
>TRBJ2-3|TRBV2|.|.
CASSENGDTQYF
TGTGCCAGCAGTGAAAATGGGGATACGCAGTATTTT
>TRBJ2-2|TRBV7-9|TRBD1|few
CASSPDRPNTGELFF
TGTGCCAGCAGCCCGGACAGGCCGAACACCGGGGAGCTGTTTTTT
>TRBJ1-5|TRBV19|.|once
CASSPKTGASQPQHF
TGTGCCAGTAGTCCAAAAACGGGGGCTAGTCAGCCCCAGCATTTT
>TRBJ1-4|TRBV18|TRBD1|.
CASSRGQGGEKLFF
TGTGCCAGCTCCCGCGGACAGGGAGGTGAAAAACTGTTTTTT
>TRBJ1-6|TRBV7-2|TRBD1|.
CASSSPGQLGSPLHF
TGTGCCAGCAGCTCACCGGGACAGCTCGGATCACCCCTCCACTTT
>TRBJ2-1|TRBV2|TRBD2|once
CASRLRGAGGTYNEQFF
TGTGCCAGCAGGCTCCGAGGGGCGGGGGGGACCTACAATGAGCAGTTCTTC
>TRBJ2-1|TRBV4-3|.|.
CASSQESTGNHYNEQFF
TGCGCCAGCAGCCAAGAATCAACCGGGAACCACTACAATGAGCAGTTCTTC
>TRBJ1-2|TRBV6-1|.|.
CASSADRYYGYTF
TGTGCCAGCAGTGCGGACCGATACTATGGCTACACCTTC
>TRBJ2-3|TRBV29-1|TRBD2|.
CSVGTSGGFTDTQYF
TGCAGCGTTGGGACTAGCGGGGGGTTCACAGATACGCAGTATTTT
>TRBJ2-3|TRBV6-1|TRBD2|.
CASSEDLAGTDTQYF
TGTGCCAGCAGTGAAGATCTAGCGGGCACAGATACGCAGTATTTT
>TRBJ1-1|TRBV29-1|.|.
CSVEDVLGGTEAFF
TGCAGCGTTGAAGATGTATTGGGGGGTACTGAAGCTTTCTTT
>TRBJ1-3|TRBV2|.|.
CASKATGNTIYF
TGTGCCAGTAAGGCAACTGGAAACACCATATATTTT
>TRBJ1-1|TRBV18|TRBD1|.
CASSPSIGTGANTEAFF
TGTGCCAGCTCACCAAGTATTGGGACAGGGGCGAACACTGAAGCTTTCTTT
>TRBJ1-2|TRBV6-5|.|.
CASSYSRVHGYTF
TGTGCCAGCAGTTACTCAAGGGTCCATGGCTACACCTTC
>TRBJ1-2|TRBV6-1|TRBD1|.
CASTAQGAGNYGYTF
TGTGCCAGCACCGCCCAGGGGGCAGGGAACTATGGCTACACCTTC
>TRBJ1-2|TRBV18|.|.
CASFGDRLSNYGYTF
TGTGCCAGCTTTGGGGACCGATTGTCTAACTATGGCTACACCTTC
>TRBJ1-6|TRBV7-9|.|.
CASSLAWGGPISPLHF
TGTGCCAGCAGCTTAGCGTGGGGGGGGCCAATTTCACCCCTCCACTTT
>TRBJ1-2|TRBV7-9|TRBD1|.
CASSLAQSGQGANGYTF
TGTGCCAGCAGCTTAGCCCAATCGGGACAGGGGGCGAATGGCTACACCTTC
>TRBJ2-1|TRBV7-2|.|.
CASRLGGEYNEQFF
TGTGCCAGCCGCTTAGGGGGGGAATACAATGAGCAGTTCTTC
>TRBJ2-3|TRBV6-5|.|.
CASSFGDTQYF
TGTGCCAGCAGTTTTGGAGATACGCAGTATTTT
>TRBJ2-4|TRBV19|TRBD2|.
CASSIPRTSGGNIQYF
TGTGCCAGTAGTATACCCCGGACTAGCGGGGGAAACATTCAGTACTTC
>TRBJ1-5|TRBV10-2|.|.
CASRNEQGQPQHF
TGCGCCAGCAGGAACGAACAGGGTCAGCCCCAGCATTTT
>TRBJ1-2|TRBV29-1|.|.
CSVDISNRGVTNYGYTF
TGCAGCGTTGATATTTCGAATCGGGGGGTTACTAACTATGGCTACACCTTC
>TRBJ1-1|TRBV6-6|.|few
CASSFKPTEAFF
TGTGCCAGCAGTTTCAAACCCACTGAAGCTTTCTTT
>TRBJ2-3|TRBV6-1|.|once
CASSEGGDPSTDTQYF
TGTGCCAGCAGTGAAGGGGGGGATCCTAGCACAGATACGCAGTATTTT
>TRBJ1-2|TRBV6-1|.|.
CASSEPPSKGNGYTF
TGTGCCAGCAGTGAGCCTCCCTCCAAAGGGAATGGCTACACCTTC
>TRBJ1-5|TRBV28|.|.
CASSLRGTGTLHQPQHF
TGTGCCAGCAGTTTAAGGGGAACCGGGACCCTTCATCAGCCCCAGCATTTT
>TRBJ1-1|TRBV18|.|few
CASSPPGTLNTEAFF
TGTGCCAGCTCACCACCGGGCACCTTGAACACTGAAGCTTTCTTT
>TRBJ2-3|TRBV29-1|TRBD1|.
CSGNRQGLRDTQYF
TGCAGCGGGAACCGACAGGGTTTAAGAGATACGCAGTATTTT
>TRBJ1-1|TRBV6-4|.|few
CASSDQPNTEAFF
TGTGCCAGCAGTGACCAGCCGAACACTGAAGCTTTCTTT
>TRBJ2-2|TRBV5-1|.|once
CASEPGTLIEGELFF
TGCGCCAGTGAGCCGGGAACCTTGATAGAGGGGGAGCTGTTTTTT
>TRBJ1-2|TRBV7-9|.|once
CASSPREAYGYTF
TGTGCCAGCAGCCCCCGGGAGGCCTATGGCTACACCTTC
>TRBJ2-7|TRBV7-9|.|.
CASSPGEGYEQYF
TGTGCCAGCAGCCCAGGGGAGGGCTACGAGCAGTACTTC
>TRBJ1-5|TRBV10-3|.|few
CAISDSYSNQPQHF
TGTGCCATCAGTGATTCATATAGCAATCAGCCCCAGCATTTT
>TRBJ1-1|TRBV6-5|.|.
CASSTTGRGTEAFF
TGTGCCAGCAGTACAACAGGGAGGGGCACTGAAGCTTTCTTT
>TRBJ2-5|TRBV5-1|TRBD2|few
CASSSGTSGGGETQYF
TGCGCCAGCAGCTCGGGGACTAGCGGGGGCGGGGAGACCCAGTACTTC
>TRBJ2-7|TRBV7-9|.|once
CASSPWSVGGGSYEQYF
TGTGCCAGCAGCCCGTGGTCAGTGGGAGGAGGCTCCTACGAGCAGTACTTC
>TRBJ1-1|TRBV27|.|.
CASTPFLGPLGAEAFF
TGTGCCAGCACCCCCTTCCTCGGGCCTCTGGGTGCTGAAGCTTTCTTT
>TRBJ1-2|TRBV6-6|TRBD1|.
CASSYMTGQGAGGYTF
TGTGCCAGCAGTTACATGACTGGACAGGGGGCCGGTGGCTACACCTTC
>TRBJ1-2|TRBV27|.|.
CASSPNPTVYGYTF
TGTGCCAGCAGTCCAAACCCGACAGTCTATGGCTACACCTTC